This paragraph covers one TCR beta chain sequence. What it binds is not known. Extraction and reverse transcription of RNA yielded cDNA as the sequencing template. TCRdb's copy holds only in-frame clones and misses some; the assay was immunoSEQ multiplex PCR. Of about 200,000 clones in the sample, roughly 64% were seen once. The data belong to a study of CD8+ T cells in alopecia areata. Study details: By percentage of affected scalp area, the severity of treated patients was scored.

Study observations and caveats: Scalp clonality and expanded CD8+ clones among the top 100 showed significant decreases with tofacitinib. The study found that many expanded lesional clones persisted in scalp and blood during tofacitinib.

This CDR3 comprises 14 residues. Germline CDR1 reads SGHRS; CDR2 reads YFSETQ. Deletions cut 2 bases from V and 7 bases from J, with 12 bases between. Documented treatment: oral pan-JAK inhibitor, 5-10 mg twice daily. Peripheral blood samples and lesional scalp punch biopsies were obtained from alopecia areata patients. Sequencing used CD4+ T cells sorted from blood, obtained at week 24, from a patient treated with tofacitinib. The TCR sequence derives from a human donor with alopecia areata. The chain recombines TRBV5-1 with TRBJ2-2, with a possible D match to TRBD1 (6 bases). CDR3 sequence reads: CASSFGGLGGELFF. Here the CDR3 DNA reads TGCGCCAGCAGCTTTGGGGGCTTGGGCGGGGAGCTGTTTTTT.